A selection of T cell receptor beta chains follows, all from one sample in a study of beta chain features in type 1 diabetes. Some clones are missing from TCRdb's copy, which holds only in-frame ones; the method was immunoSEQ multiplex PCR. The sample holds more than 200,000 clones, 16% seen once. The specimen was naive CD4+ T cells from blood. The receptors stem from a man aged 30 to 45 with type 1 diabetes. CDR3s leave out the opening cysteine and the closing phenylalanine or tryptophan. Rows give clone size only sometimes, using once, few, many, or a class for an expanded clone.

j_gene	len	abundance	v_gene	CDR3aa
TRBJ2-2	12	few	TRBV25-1	ASSEYDAAGELF
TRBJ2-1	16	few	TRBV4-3	ASSQDRPLAGLPNEQF
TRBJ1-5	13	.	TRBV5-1	ASSLGQAGTQPQH
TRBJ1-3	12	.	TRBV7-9	ASSPGLSGNTIY
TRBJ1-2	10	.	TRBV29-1	SVQGRNYGYT
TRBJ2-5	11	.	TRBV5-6	ASSFGFAETQY
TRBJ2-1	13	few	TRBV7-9	ASSPRLGVTNEQF
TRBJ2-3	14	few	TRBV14	ASSQDSRDRTDTQY
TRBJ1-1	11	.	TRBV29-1	SVLGQGIREAF
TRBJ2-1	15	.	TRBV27	ASSPRSLLTSYNEQF
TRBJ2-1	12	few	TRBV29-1	SVLVTFSYNEQF
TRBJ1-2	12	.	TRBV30	AWSVRARNYGYT
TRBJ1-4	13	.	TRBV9	ASSVASRANEKLF
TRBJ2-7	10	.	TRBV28	ASSLSWSEQY
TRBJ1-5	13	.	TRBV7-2	ASSLVAAANQPQH
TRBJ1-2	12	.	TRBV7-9	ASSPGTGYYGYT
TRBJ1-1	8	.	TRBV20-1	SCLAAEAF
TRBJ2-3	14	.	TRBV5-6	ASSRLAGGGTDTQY
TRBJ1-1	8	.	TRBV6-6	ATRGTEAF
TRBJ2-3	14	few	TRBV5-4	ASSFGLAGNTDTQY
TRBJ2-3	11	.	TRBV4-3	ASSQSNPDTQY
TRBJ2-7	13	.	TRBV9	ASSISGTGVTQQY
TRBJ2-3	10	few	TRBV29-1	SVPNLGDTQY
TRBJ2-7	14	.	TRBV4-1	ASSQGLAEPSYEQY
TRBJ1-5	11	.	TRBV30	AWGGQGNQPQH
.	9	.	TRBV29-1	SVRDHYEQY
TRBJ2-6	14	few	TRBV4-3	ASSQAWNSGANVLT
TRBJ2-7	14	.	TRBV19	ASSIDRSGLNYEQY
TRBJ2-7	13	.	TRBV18	ASSPPATGTYEQY
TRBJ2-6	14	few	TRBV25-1	ASSEYISSGANVLT
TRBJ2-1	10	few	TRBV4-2	ASSAQGNEQF
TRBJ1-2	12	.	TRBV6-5	ASTLRRQGYGYT
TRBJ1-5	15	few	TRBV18	ASSPRSTPESNQPQH
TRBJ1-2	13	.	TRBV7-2	ASSRPTTSNYGYT
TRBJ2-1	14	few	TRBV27	ASGNPQGLSYNEQF
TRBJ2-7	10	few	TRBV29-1	SGGRSSYEQY
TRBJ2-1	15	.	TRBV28	ASSSGASGSSYNEQF
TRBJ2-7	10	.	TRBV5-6	ASSLFLYEQY
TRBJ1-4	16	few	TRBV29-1	SVERRFPGQGHNEKLF
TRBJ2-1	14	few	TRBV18	ASSSTTSVDYNEQF
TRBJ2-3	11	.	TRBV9	ASRGLGTDTQY